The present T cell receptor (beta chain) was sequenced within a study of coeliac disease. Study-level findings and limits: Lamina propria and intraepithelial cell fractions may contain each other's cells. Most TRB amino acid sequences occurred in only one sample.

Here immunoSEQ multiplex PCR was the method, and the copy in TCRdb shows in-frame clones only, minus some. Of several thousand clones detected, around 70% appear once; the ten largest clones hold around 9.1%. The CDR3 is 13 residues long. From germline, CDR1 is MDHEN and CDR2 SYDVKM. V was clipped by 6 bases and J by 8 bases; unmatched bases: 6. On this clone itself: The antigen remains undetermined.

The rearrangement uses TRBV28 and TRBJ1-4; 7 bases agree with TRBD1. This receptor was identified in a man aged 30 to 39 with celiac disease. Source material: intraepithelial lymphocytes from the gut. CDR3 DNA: TGTGCCAGCAGGCTCGACAGGGAGGAAAAACTGTTTTTT. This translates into CASRLDREEKLFF. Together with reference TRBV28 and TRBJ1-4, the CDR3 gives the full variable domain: DVKVTQSSRYLVKRTGEKVFLECVQDMDHENMFWYRQDPGLGLRLIYFSYDVKMKEKGDIPEGYSVSREKKERFSLILESASTNQTSMYLCASRLDREEKLFFGSGTQLSVL.